This T cell receptor beta chain was identified during a study of blood T cell repertoires in COVID-19. Assay: immunoSEQ multiplex PCR; the TCRdb copy retains only in-frame clones and omits some. The repertoire has under 200,000 clones, around 83% of them found once; the top ten carry less than 4%. V was cut by 5 bases and J by 6 bases, with 16 bases left in between. CDR1 is MDHEN, CDR2 SYDVKM, per germline. The CDR3 runs to 15 residues. J is TRBJ2-2 and V is TRBV28; D possibly corresponds to TRBD2 (5 bases). The TCR originated in a woman between 50 and 59 years old in a cohort exposed to, infected with or recovered from COVID-19 (not recorded which). The sample taken for sequencing was PBMCs or T cells enriched from blood (not recorded which). In DNA, the CDR3 is TGTGCCAGCAGTACTAGGGATCGGTGGCCCGGGGAGCTGTTTTTT. Amino acid sequence: CASSTRDRWPGELFF.